This T cell receptor beta chain was identified in a study of T cell repertoires in cytomegalovirus infection. Study-level background: Alongside well-studied HLA-B-restricted CMV epitopes, recently identified HLA-C-restricted CMV epitopes were also used. Evidence of both CMV infection and a matching HLA type came from public TCR beta signatures.

V was trimmed by 6 bases and J by 2 bases, leaving 14 bases between them. The CDR3 sequence is 15 residues long. Germline CDR1 is MNHEY and CDR2 is SVGAGI. Details on this clonotype: Its antigen is as yet unknown.

Via MiXCR, TCRdb re-called the reads, giving one row per CDR3 protein. The table includes about 830,000 distinct CDR3 sequences, around a third detected once. Study-wide findings and caveats: The ex vivo response showed dominance by HLA-C-restricted CMV-specific TCR beta clonotypes. CMV carriers having the relevant HLA were flagged by cumulative public TCR beta family frequency.

The starting material was cultured CD8+ T cells from PBMCs, obtained from culture after CMV antigen stimulation. The TCR originated in a human donor in good health (CMV status not recorded). Some clones in this sample may be carry-over from other donors' samples. The chain combines TRBV6-5 with TRBJ1-3, with a weak D call TRBD1 (6 bases). The CDR3: CASSSYRVPGNTIYF. CDR3 bases: TGTGCCAGCAGCTCCTACAGGGTCCCTGGAAACACCATATATTTT.